The rows below give T cell receptor beta chains drawn from one sample of a study of blood T cell repertoires in COVID-19. Assay used: immunoSEQ multiplex PCR; TCRdb lists only in-frame clones, some missing. The sample records some 14,000 clones, roughly 88% being singletons. The specimen sequenced was peripheral blood. The receptor set was obtained from a human donor in a cohort sampled during active COVID-19. Each CDR3 is given with its conserved first and last residue. A D gene is named only where the DNA matches it firmly. A row's size may be missing; if present it is once, few, many or a size class.

TRBJ1-5,TRBV15,TRBD1,-,16,CATSREDRDSNQPQHF,TGTGCCACCAGCAGAGAGGACAGGGATAGCAATCAGCCCCAGCATTTT
TRBJ2-1,TRBV3-1/TRBV3-2,TRBD2,-,13,CASSLGTSGEQFF,TGTGCCAGCAGCCTCGGGACTAGTGGAGAGCAGTTCTTC
TRBJ1-5,TRBV5-5,-,-,15,CASREVQGFGQPQHF,TGTGCCAGCAGAGAGGTGCAGGGATTCGGACAGCCCCAGCATTTT
TRBJ2-5,TRBV5-6,-,-,14,CASSRDTYQETQYF,TGTGCCAGCAGCAGAGACACTTATCAAGAGACCCAGTACTTC
TRBJ2-2,TRBV11-3,TRBD1,-,15,CASSPTGVNTGELFF,TGTGCCAGCAGCCCGACAGGGGTTAACACCGGGGAGCTGTTTTTT
TRBJ1-4,TRBV3-1/TRBV3-2,TRBD1,-,16,CASSQGSPGTGQKLFF,TGTGCCAGCAGCCAAGGCAGCCCCGGGACAGGGCAAAAACTGTTTTTT
TRBJ2-1,TRBV19,TRBD2,-,15,CASSIGTSGSDEQFF,TGTGCCAGTTCAATTGGGACTAGCGGGAGCGATGAGCAGTTCTTC
TRBJ1-2,TRBV5-5,TRBD1,few,13,CASGTGAGYGYTF,TGTGCCAGCGGTACAGGGGCCGGCTATGGCTACACCTTC
TRBJ1-3,TRBV6-5,-,-,15,CATRGGSVTEDTIYF,TGTGCCACCAGGGGCGGATCCGTGACAGAGGACACCATATATTTT
TRBJ2-4,TRBV4-1,TRBD2,-,12,CASSLGGDIQYF,TGCGCCAGCAGCCTCGGGGGGGACATTCAGTACTTC
TRBJ2-7,TRBV5-1,TRBD1,-,14,CASSFRGQSYEQYF,TGCGCCAGCAGCTTCAGGGGGCAATCCTACGAGCAGTACTTC
TRBJ2-7,TRBV27,-,-,13,CASSLRQFYEQYF,TGTGCCAGCAGTCTCAGACAGTTCTACGAGCAGTACTTC
TRBJ1-5,TRBV19,TRBD1,-,15,CASSPWDRVNQPQHF,TGTGCCAGTAGCCCCTGGGACAGGGTGAATCAGCCCCAGCATTTT
TRBJ2-7,TRBV5-1,TRBD2,-,14,CASSLAASGGEQYF,TGCGCCAGCAGCTTGGCCGCTAGCGGGGGCGAGCAGTACTTC
TRBJ2-2,TRBV19,TRBD1,-,15,CASRSGQSYTGELFF,TGTGCCAGTAGATCGGGACAGTCATACACCGGGGAGCTGTTTTTT
TRBJ1-4,TRBV5-1,TRBD1,-,14,CASSLTTGGEKLFF,TGCGCCAGCAGCTTAACGACAGGGGGAGAAAAACTGTTTTTT
TRBJ2-1,TRBV2,-,-,12,CASSQTWYEQFF,TGTGCCAGCAGTCAGACTTGGTATGAGCAGTTCTTC
TRBJ2-4,TRBV20-1,-,-,11,CSARSGLIQYF,TGCAGTGCTAGAAGTGGGCTTATTCAGTACTTC
TRBJ2-6,TRBV9,-,-,16,CASSATGLDGANVLTF,TGTGCCAGCAGCGCGACGGGACTTGATGGGGCCAACGTCCTGACTTTC
TRBJ2-7,TRBV19,-,-,13,CASSIKSSYEQYF,TGTGCCAGTAGTATAAAGAGCTCCTACGAGCAGTACTTC
TRBJ1-5,TRBV7-2,-,-,15,CASSLFHNSNQPQHF,TGTGCCAGCAGCTTATTCCACAATAGCAATCAGCCCCAGCATTTT
TRBJ2-3,TRBV7-2,-,-,14,CASSTGFKTDTQYF,TGTGCCAGCAGCACAGGGTTTAAGACAGATACGCAGTATTTT
TRBJ2-3,TRBV18,TRBD2,-,16,CASSLPSGNSTDTQYF,TGTGCCAGCTCACTCCCTAGCGGGAATAGCACAGATACGCAGTATTTT
TRBJ1-2,TRBV5-1,-,-,14,CASSLSWATRSYTF,TGCGCCAGCAGCTTGAGTTGGGCAACCCGCAGCTACACCTTC
TRBJ2-3,TRBV30,TRBD2,-,17,CAWSPITASGETDTQYF,TGTGCCTGGAGTCCCATAACCGCTAGCGGGGAGACGGATACGCAGTATTTT
TRBJ2-7,TRBV28,-,once,16,CASSLLIALSSYEQYF,TGTGCCAGCAGTTTACTGATCGCCCTGAGCTCCTACGAGCAGTACTTC
TRBJ2-5,TRBV5-1,-,-,13,CASSLGDSGTQYF,TGCGCCAGCAGCTTGGGGGACTCGGGGACCCAGTACTTC
TRBJ1-2,TRBV21-1,-,-,14,CASSKEDSYYGYTF,TGTGCCAGCAGCAAAGAGGACAGCTACTATGGCTACACCTTC
TRBJ2-1,TRBV6-1,-,few,16,CASSELQTNLYNEQFF,TGTGCCAGCAGTGAATTACAGACCAACTTGTACAATGAGCAGTTCTTC
TRBJ2-1,TRBV7-2,TRBD2,-,14,CASSWTSGNNEQFF,TGTGCCAGCAGCTGGACTAGCGGGAACAATGAGCAGTTCTTC
TRBJ1-3,TRBV6-6,-,-,16,CASSYFLPSSGNTIYF,TGTGCCAGCAGTTACTTCTTGCCCAGCTCTGGAAACACCATATATTTT
TRBJ2-3,TRBV6-5,TRBD2,-,11,CASRRGGEQYF,TGTGCCAGCAGACGGGGGGGGGAGCAGTATTTT
TRBJ2-2,TRBV7-8,-,-,13,CASSLLYTGELFF,TGTGCCAGCAGCTTACTATACACCGGGGAGCTGTTTTTT
TRBJ2-2,TRBV6-5,-,few,16,CASSYSRSRATGELFF,TGTGCCAGCAGTTACTCGCGTTCGAGAGCCACCGGGGAGCTGTTTTTT
TRBJ1-6,TRBV5-6,-,-,13,CASTVQGNSPLHF,TGTGCCAGCACTGTCCAGGGGAATTCACCCCTCCACTTT
TRBJ2-2,TRBV9,-,once,17,CASSSPRVGGNTGELFF,TGTGCCAGCAGCTCCCCCCGCGTAGGGGGGAACACCGGGGAGCTGTTTTTT
TRBJ1-1,TRBV7-9,-,-,13,CASSVREGTEAFF,TGTGCCAGCAGCGTCAGGGAAGGCACTGAAGCTTTCTTT
TRBJ2-3,TRBV7-2,-,-,18,CASSLVVQRTPSTDTQYF,TGTGCCAGCAGCTTAGTGGTACAGCGGACCCCTAGCACAGATACGCAGTATTTT
TRBJ1-3,TRBV6-5,-,-,14,CASSPIQGLNTIYF,TGTGCCAGCAGTCCGATTCAGGGGTTAAACACCATATATTTT
TRBJ1-1,TRBV6-6,-,-,15,CASSYLELERTEAFF,TGTGCCAGCAGTTACCTCGAGTTAGAGAGGACTGAAGCTTTCTTT
TRBJ2-5,TRBV18,-,-,15,CASSPIPLAQETQYF,TGTGCCAGCTCACCAATCCCCTTAGCGCAAGAGACCCAGTACTTC
TRBJ1-3,TRBV18,-,-,16,CASSTGPMYSGNTIYF,TGTGCCAGCTCCACAGGGCCCATGTACTCTGGAAACACCATATATTTT